This TCR beta chain comes out of a study of T cells in Graves' hyperthyroidism and ophthalmopathy. Findings and caveats of the study: The blood repertoire included most of the expanded thyroid clonotypes above 0.001.

Notes on this clonotype: Its antigen is not identified.

It was RNA transcripts that yielded the amplified TCR beta CDR3 regions. When the TCR CDR3 underwent first-round RT-PCR, the HTBI primer set was used. MiXCR, applied by TCRdb to the multiplex PCR reads, yields one record per CDR3 protein. The sample shows over 450,000 distinct CDR3 sequences, more than 15% of them seen only once. Trimming shortened V by 2 bases and J by 7 bases, and 12 bases separated the two germline ends. The CDR3 loop spans 14 amino acids. Germline assignment: CDR1 LNHDA and CDR2 SQIVND (reference sequence). The rearrangement joins TRBV19 to TRBJ2-1; D remains ambiguous. The sample was blood. This clonotype originated in a woman between 18 and 30 years old with Graves' ophthalmopathy. The CDR3 region has the DNA TGTGCCAGTAGTATAAGGAGTCGAGGAAATGAGCAGTTCTTC. It yields the protein CASSIRSRGNEQFF.